This T cell receptor beta chain was obtained from a study of blood T cell repertoires in COVID-19. Study-wide background: COVID-19 samples from acute and convalescent phases originated in the United States, Italy and Spain. The analysed material was cDNA or gDNA that came from T cells, B-cell-depleted T cells, or PBMCs.

In the original analysis: From reference gene primer amplification, estimates of nucleated cell counts were derived. TCRdb's copy holds only in-frame clones and misses some; the assay was immunoSEQ multiplex PCR. The V and J calls and clone size were taken over from that table, and D and trimming were inferred from the DNA. The sample lists more than 250,000 clones; roughly 88% were seen once. The CDR3 is made up of 14 amino acids. Germline CDR1 reads GTSNPN; CDR2 reads SVGIG (reference sequence). V was clipped by 2 bases and J by 1 base; unmatched bases: 3. The chain is built from TRBV30 and TRBJ2-3, with 7 bases aligning to TRBD2. Sequenced material: peripheral blood. The receptor comes from a woman between 45 and 60 years old with acute or convalescent COVID-19. CDR3 in amino acids: CAWSTSVGTDTQYF. CDR3 coding DNA: TGTGCCTGGAGTACTAGCGTGGGCACAGATACGCAGTATTTT.